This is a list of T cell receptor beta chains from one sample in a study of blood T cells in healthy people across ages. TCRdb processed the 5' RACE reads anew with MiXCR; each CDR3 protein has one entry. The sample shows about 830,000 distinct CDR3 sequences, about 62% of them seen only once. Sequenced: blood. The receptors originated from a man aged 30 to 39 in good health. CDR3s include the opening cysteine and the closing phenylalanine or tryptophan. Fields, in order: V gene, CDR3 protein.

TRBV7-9,CASSLAPAVREDYGYTF
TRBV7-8,CASSSIGPSYEQYF
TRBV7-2,CASSLPPGTSGGAIRNEQFF
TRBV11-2,CASIGQGHYEQYF
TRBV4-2,CASSQDWAPSGGANEQFF
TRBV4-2,CASSQELAASTDTQYF
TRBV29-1,CSVAVSGTAQETQYF
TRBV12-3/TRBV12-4,CASSSSQGNYGYTF
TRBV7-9,CASSPGVGGIAYEQYF
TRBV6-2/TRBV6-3,CASSYVAVNYGYTF
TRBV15,CATSRRALAGTDTQYF
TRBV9,CASSVGEWNFMNTEAFF
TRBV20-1,CSVNTHEQYF
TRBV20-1,CSARVALIYNEQFF
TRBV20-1,CSARKDRANGKLFF
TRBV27,CTSSLLYGAYEQYF
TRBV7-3,CASSAGLTYNEQFF
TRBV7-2,CASSLQGMAEAFF
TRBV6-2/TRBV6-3,CASSYSIGNRGDYEQYF
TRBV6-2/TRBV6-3,CASSAPGTASYGYTF
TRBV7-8,CASSDDTDTQYF
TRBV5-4,CASSLNDGPYEQYF
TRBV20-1,CSAQTGSNYGYTF
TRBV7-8,CASSLERISYNEQYF
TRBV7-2,CASSSSLRLLETQYF
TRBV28,CAAGLDGEQFF
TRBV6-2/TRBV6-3,CASSYVTSGGTDTQYF
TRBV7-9,CASSFGVGTDDEQYF
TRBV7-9,CASSLGGGDEQFF
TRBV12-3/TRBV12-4,CASSPPTGGRYGYTF
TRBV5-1,CASRAAQETQYF
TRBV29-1,CSVEGSAPYEQYF
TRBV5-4,CASSEGQITGELFF
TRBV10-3,CAISERAGQETQYF
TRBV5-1,CASSLTLGEAGKGNDYEQYF
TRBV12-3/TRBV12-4,CASSLGRASDEKLFF
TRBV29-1,CSVVGYGNEQFF
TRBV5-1,CASSLGRPTYNEQYF
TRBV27,CASSLIWDMNTEAFF
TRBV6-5,CASSYTEYNEQFF
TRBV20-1,CSASKDLTDTQYF
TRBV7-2,CASSPDWGYTF
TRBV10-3,CAISEGLAETDTQYF
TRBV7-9,CASSFWDEFNYGYTF
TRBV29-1,CSVEGTGEMNGQYF
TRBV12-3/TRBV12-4,CASSRREADTQYF
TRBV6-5,CASSLTVSSYNEQFF
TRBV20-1,CSARTGGFQETQYF
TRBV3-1,CASSPTRLNTEAFF
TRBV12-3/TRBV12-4,CASSTSGTRDTQYF
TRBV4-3,CASSPDDRGLSPLHF
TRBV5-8,CASSLFGLLSQDTQYF
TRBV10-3,CAISASGLAENEQYF
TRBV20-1,CSAATGATGYGYTF
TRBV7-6,CASSLVGTSSYNSPLHF
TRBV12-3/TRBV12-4,CASTQDGRETQYF
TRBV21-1,CASPEYEQYF
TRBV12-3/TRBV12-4,CASSFQASTDTQYF
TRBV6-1,CASTVDRGDYGYTF
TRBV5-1,CASSLRQLGFNAETQYF